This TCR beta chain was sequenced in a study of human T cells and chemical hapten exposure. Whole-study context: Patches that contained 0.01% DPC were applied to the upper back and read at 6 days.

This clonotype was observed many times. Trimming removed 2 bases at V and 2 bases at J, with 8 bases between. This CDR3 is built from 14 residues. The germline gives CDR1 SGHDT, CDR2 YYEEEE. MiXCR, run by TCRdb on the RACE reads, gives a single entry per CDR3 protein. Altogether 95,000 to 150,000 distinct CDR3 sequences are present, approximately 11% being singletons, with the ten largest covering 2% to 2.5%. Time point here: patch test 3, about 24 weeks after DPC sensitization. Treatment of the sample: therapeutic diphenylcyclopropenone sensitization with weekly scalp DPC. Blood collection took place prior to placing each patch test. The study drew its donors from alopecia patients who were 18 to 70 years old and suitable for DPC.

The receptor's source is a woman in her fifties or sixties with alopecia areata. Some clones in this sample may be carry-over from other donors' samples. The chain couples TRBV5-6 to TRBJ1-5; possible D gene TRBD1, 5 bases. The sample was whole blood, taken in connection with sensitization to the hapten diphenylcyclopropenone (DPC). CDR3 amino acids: CASSLGRGNQPQHF. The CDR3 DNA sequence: TGTGCCAGCAGCTTAGGCAGGGGCAATCAGCCCCAGCATTTT.